This T cell receptor (beta chain) was found in a study of beta chain features in type 1 diabetes. Across the whole study: Examination of sorted cells across all samples involved over 85,000,000 cells.

What was sequenced were expressed TCRB transcripts, since all of the isolated RNA had been reverse transcribed. The average read count of naive, central memory and regulatory T cell samples was some 3.9 million. Data came from immunoSEQ multiplex PCR; TCRdb stores just in-frame clones and leaves some out. The table shows under 300,000 clones, with 8% occurring only once. Only a few counts were recorded for this clone. Antigen unknown. Regarding the study as a whole: Healthy donors had naive, central memory and Treg TCRB repertoires that appeared less similar than those seen among patients.

In total, each donor contributed a single heparinised blood draw that averaged around 110 mL. Sequencing was performed on central memory CD4+ T cells from blood. This receptor was obtained from a woman aged 18 to 35 in good health.

CDR3: CASSEGQGITQPQHF. The CDR3 nucleotides read TGTGCCAGCTCAGAGGGACAGGGGATAACTCAGCCCCAGCATTTT. The chain has TRBV18 and TRBJ1-5, with TRBD1 matching over 10 bases. After removal of 5 bases from V and 6 bases from J, the junction contained 7 bases not matched to a gene. Per the germline V gene, CDR1 is KGHSH and CDR2 is LQKENI. The CDR3 is made up of 15 amino acids.